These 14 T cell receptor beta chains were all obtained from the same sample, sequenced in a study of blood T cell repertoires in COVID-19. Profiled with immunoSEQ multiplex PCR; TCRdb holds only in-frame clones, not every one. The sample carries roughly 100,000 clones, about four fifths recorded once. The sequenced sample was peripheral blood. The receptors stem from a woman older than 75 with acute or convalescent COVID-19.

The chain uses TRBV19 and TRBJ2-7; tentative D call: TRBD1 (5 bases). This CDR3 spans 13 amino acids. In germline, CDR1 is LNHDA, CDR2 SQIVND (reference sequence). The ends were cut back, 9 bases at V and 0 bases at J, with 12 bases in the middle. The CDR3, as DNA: TGTGCCAGCGGCAGCCAGGGCTCCTACGAGCAGTACTTC. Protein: CASGSQGSYEQYF. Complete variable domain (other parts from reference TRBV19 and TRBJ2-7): DGGITQSPKYLFRKEGQNVTLSCEQNLNHDAMYWYRQDPGQGLRLIYYSQIVNDFQKGDIAEGYSVSREKKESFPLTVTSAQKNPTAFYLCASGSQGSYEQYFGPGTRLTVT.

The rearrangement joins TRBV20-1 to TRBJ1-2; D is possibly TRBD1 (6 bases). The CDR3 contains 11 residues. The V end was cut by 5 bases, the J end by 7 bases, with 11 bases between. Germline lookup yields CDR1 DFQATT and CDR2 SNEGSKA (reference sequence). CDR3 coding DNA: TGCAGTGCTGAGGGGGAATCTGGCTACACCTTC. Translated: CSAEGESGYTF.

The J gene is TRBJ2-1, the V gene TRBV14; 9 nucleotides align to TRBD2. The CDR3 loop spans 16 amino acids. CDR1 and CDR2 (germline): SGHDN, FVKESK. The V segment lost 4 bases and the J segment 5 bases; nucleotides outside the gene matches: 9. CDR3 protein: CASSPRVAGADNEQFF. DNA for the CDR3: TGTGCCAGCAGCCCCCGGGTAGCGGGAGCGGACAATGAGCAGTTCTTC.

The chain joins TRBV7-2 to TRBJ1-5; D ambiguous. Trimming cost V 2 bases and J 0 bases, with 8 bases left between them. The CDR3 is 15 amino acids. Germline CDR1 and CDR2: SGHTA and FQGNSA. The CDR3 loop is CASSLRESSNQPQHF. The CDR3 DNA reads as TGTGCCAGCAGCTTAAGGGAGAGTAGCAATCAGCCCCAGCATTTT.

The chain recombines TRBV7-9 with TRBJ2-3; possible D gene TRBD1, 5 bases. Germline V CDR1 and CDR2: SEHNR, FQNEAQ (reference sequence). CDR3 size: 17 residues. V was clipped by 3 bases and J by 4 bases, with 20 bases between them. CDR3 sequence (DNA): TGTGCCAGCAGCTTTTATAAAGGGGCGTCTGGCGCAGATACGCAGTATTTT. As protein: CASSFYKGASGADTQYF. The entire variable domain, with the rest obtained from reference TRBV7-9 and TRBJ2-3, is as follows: DTGVSQNPRHKITKRGQNVTFRCDPISEHNRLYWYRQTLGQGPEFLTYFQNEAQLEKSRLLSDRFSAERPKGSFSTLEIQRTEQGDSAMYLCASSFYKGASGADTQYFGPGTRLTVL.

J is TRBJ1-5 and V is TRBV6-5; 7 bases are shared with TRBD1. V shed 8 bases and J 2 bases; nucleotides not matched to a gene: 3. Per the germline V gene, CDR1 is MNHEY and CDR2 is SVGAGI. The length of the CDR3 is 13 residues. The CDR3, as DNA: TGTGCCAGCTCCACAGGGGGCAATCAGCCCCAGCATTTT. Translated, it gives CASSTGGNQPQHF.

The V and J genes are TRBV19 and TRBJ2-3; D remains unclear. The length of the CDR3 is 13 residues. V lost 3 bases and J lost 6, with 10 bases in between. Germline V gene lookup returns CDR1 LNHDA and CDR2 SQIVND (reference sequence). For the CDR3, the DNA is TGTGCCAGTAGTATCTCACCCGGGGATACGCAGTATTTT. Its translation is CASSISPGDTQYF.

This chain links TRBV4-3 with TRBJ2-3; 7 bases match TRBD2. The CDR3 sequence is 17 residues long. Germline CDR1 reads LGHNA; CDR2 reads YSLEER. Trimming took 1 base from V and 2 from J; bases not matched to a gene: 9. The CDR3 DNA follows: TGCGCCAGCAGCCAAGCCGCTAAGCGGGGATCCACAGATACGCAGTATTTT. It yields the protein CASSQAAKRGSTDTQYF.

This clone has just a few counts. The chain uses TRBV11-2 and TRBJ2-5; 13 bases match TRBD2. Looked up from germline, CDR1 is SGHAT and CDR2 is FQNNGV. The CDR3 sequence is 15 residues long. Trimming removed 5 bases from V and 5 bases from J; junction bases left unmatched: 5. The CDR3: CASSPGLAGAETQYF. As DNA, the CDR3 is TGTGCCAGCAGCCCTGGACTAGCGGGGGCCGAGACCCAGTACTTC.

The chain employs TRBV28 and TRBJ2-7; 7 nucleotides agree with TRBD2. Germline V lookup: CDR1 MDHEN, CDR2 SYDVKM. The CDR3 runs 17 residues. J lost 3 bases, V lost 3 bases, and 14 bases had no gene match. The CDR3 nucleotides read TGTGCCAGCAGTTTCCGTACTAGCGCCAAGACCTACTACGAGCAGTACTTC. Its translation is CASSFRTSAKTYYEQYF.

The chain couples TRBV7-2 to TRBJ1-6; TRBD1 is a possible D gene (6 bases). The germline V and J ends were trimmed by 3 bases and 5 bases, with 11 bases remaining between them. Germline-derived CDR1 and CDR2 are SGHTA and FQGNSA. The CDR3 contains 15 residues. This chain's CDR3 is CASSFLQGDNSPLHF. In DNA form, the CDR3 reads TGTGCCAGCAGCTTCCTACAGGGAGATAATTCACCCCTCCACTTT. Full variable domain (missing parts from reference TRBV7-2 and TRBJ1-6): GAGVSQSPSNKVTEKGKDVELRCDPISGHTALYWYRQSLGQGLEFLIYFQGNSAPDKSGLPSDRFSAERTGGSVSTLTIQRTQQEDSAVYLCASSFLQGDNSPLHFGNGTRLTVT.

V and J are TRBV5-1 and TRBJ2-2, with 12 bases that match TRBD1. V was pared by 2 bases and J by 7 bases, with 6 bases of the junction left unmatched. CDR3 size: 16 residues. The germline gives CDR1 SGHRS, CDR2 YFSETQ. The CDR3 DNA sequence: TGCGCCAGCAGCTTTCGGGACAGGGGGCTTGTCGGGGAGCTGTTTTTT. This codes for CASSFRDRGLVGELFF.

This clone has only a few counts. The CDR3 coding sequence is TGTGCCATTGACGCCCGACAGGCTTTAGCGAATCAGCCCCAGCATTTT. Translation gives CAIDARQALANQPQHF. This chain joins TRBV28 and TRBJ1-5; tentative D call: TRBD1 (6 bases). V lost 10 bases to trimming and J lost 4 bases, with 23 bases between them. CDR1 MDHEN and CDR2 SYDVKM come from the germline V gene. The CDR3 contains 16 residues.

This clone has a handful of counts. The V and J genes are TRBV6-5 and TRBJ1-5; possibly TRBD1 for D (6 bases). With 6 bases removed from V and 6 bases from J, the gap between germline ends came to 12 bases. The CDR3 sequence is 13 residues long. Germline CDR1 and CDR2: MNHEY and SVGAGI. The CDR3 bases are TGTGCCAGCAGATCACAGGGTAGTCAGCCCCAGCATTTT. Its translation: CASRSQGSQPQHF.